This TCR beta chain comes out of a study of blood T cell repertoires in COVID-19. Overall study context: PBMCs, B-cell-depleted T cells, or T cells were the source of the cDNA or gDNA that made up the material.

Authors' data handling: Reference gene primer amplification gave estimated nucleated cell counts. Generated by immunoSEQ multiplex PCR, the TCRdb table keeps only in-frame clones and is missing some. V, J and clone size reflect that table, while D and trimming were determined from the DNA. The profile shows under 300,000 clones, 65% to 85% of them singletons. Sequenced sample: peripheral blood. The receptor was derived from a woman in her thirties or forties with active or convalescent COVID-19.

For the CDR3, the DNA is TGTGCCTGGAGTGTCGGGGCAGGGAGGGAAAAACTGTTTTTT. Translated, it gives CAWSVGAGREKLFF. The chain has TRBV30 and TRBJ1-4; possible D gene TRBD1, 5 bases. Germline CDR1 and CDR2: GTSNPN and SVGIG (reference sequence). The CDR3 has 14 amino acids. The germline V and J ends were trimmed by 0 bases and 8 bases, with 13 bases remaining between them.